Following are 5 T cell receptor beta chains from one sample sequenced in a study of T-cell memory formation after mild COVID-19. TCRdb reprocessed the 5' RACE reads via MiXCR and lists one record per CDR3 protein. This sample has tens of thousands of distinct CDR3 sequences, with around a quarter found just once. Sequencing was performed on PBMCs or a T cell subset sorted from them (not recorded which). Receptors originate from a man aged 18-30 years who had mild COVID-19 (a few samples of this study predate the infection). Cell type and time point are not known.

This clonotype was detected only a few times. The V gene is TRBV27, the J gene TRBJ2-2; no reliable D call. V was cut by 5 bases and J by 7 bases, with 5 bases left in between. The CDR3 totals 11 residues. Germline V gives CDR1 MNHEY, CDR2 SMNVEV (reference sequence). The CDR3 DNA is TGTGCCAGCAGTACTTTCGGGGAGCTGTTTTTT. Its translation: CASSTFGELFF.

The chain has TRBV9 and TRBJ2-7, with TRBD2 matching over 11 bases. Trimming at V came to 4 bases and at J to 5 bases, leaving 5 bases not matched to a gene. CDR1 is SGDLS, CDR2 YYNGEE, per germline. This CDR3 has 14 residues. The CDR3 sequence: CASSTSGGLDEQYF. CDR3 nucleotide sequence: TGTGCCAGCAGCACTAGCGGGGGATTGGACGAGCAGTACTTC.

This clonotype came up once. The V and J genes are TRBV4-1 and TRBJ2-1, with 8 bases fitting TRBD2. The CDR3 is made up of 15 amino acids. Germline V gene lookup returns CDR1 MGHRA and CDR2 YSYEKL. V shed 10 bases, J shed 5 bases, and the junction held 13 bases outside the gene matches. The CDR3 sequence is CATQEGLGSHNEQFF. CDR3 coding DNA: TGCGCCACCCAAGAGGGACTAGGGTCCCACAATGAGCAGTTCTTC.

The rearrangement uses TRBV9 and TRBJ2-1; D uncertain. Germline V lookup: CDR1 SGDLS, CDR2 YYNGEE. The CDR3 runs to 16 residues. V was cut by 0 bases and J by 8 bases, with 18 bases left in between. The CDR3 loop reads CASSVAEGLGMYEQFF. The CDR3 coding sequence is TGTGCCAGCAGCGTAGCGGAAGGGTTAGGAATGTATGAGCAGTTCTTC.

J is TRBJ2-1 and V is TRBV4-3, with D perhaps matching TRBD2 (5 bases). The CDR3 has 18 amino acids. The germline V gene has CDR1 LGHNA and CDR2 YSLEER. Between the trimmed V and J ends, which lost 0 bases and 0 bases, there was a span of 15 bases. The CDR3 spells CASSQDRGRWSSYNEQFF. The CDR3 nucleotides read TGCGCCAGCAGCCAAGATAGAGGGCGTTGGAGCTCCTACAATGAGCAGTTCTTC.